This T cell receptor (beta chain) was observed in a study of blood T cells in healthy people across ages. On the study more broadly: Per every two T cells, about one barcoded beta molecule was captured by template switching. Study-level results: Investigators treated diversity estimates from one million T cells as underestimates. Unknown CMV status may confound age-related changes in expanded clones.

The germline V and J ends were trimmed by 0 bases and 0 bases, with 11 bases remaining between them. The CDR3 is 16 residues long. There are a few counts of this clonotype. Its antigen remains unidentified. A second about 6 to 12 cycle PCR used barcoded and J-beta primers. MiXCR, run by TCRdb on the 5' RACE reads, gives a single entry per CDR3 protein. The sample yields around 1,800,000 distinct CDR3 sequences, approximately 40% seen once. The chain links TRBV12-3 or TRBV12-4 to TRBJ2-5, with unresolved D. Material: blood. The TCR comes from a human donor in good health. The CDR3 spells CASSLALKWYQETQYF. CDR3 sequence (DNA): TGTGCCAGCAGTTTAGCCCTAAAATGGTACCAAGAGACCCAGTACTTC.